This T cell receptor beta chain emerged from a study of memory CD8 T cells in hepatitis C reinfection (dated by TCRdb to 2017 to 2019). For context, the study as a whole: Of the five donors, three spontaneously resolved two consecutive HCV infections, and two cleared a primary infection but developed chronic infection after reinfection. A case counted as HCV reinfection when an HCV RNA test came back positive after two negative tests taken at least 60 days apart. Pre-reinfection samples were collected between 55 and 20 weeks before reinfection was detected. The study tracked the TCR beta repertoire of virus-specific CD8 T cells longitudinally across an HCV reinfection episode in five donors. Between the late 2000s and the early 2010s, roughly five reinfection cases that had stored pre-reinfection samples were identified. Participants who had resolved a prior HCV infection were followed every 3 months in the reinfection study.

This clone showed up just a few times. It lacks a known antigen. Per-base qualities were not stored, and no clone one base away is much larger. The study at large found these results: Because the study included only a few donors, definitive conclusions about public clonotypes linked to secondary clearance could not be reached.

Library preparation used the immunoSEQ multiplex PCR assay. Genomic DNA was pulled from the sorted cells, and the automated high-throughput method of Adaptive Biotechnologies was used to sequence the TCR beta V, D and J regions. A two-step, bias-controlled multiplex PCR was used to amplify the CDR3 regions. An Illumina instrument was used to sequence the amplified TCR beta libraries. The original pipeline was this. The demultiplexed reads were processed to cut down on amplification and sequencing bias, and the IMGT database was used to assign CDR3 sequences to gene families. ImmunoSEQ software version 2.0 was used to analyze the repertoire data. Clonotype lists were filtered to remove out-of-frame sequences as well as sequences containing stop codons in the CDR3. Clonotypes with a frequency below 0.01% were excluded because such low-frequency clonotypes corresponded to less than one cell. Richness was computed as observed richness divided by input cell number, and evenness as Shannon entropy divided by log observed richness. To measure repertoire diversity and how similar the repertoire was between time points, Simpson diversity and Morisita-Horn overlap indices were applied. Clonotypes were categorized as dominant (>1%), sub-dominant (0.5-0.99%), low abundance (0.1-0.49%) or lowest abundance (<0.1%). A germline index was derived by subtracting total nucleotide additions from total CDR3 length and dividing the result by total CDR3 length. As stored in TCRdb, this immuneACCESS dataset retains in-frame rearrangements with V and J assigned. A fraction of the clones does not appear; measured against another copy, unresolved V genes explain less than half of the discrepancy, and the remainder lacks a known reason. That table gives V, J and clone size, and the DNA gave D and trimming. The sample includes approximately 6,200 clones, with more than 80% observed a single time. Roughly 23% of the sample belongs to the ten largest clones.

The CDR1 and CDR2 encoded by the germline V gene (reference sequence) are MNHNY and SVGAGI. The CDR3 goes from the cysteine to the phenylalanine over 11 residues. CDR3 DNA only is kept here, 33 bases in frame from base 1. Trimming takes 8 bases from V and 5 bases from J, and the germline ends sit 9 bases apart. The time point tag for this specimen amounts to: pre-reinfection, 55 to 20 weeks before reinfection detection. Sorted cells were sequenced directly ex vivo, without in vitro expansion prior to TCR sequencing. The donors were people who inject drugs and were enrolled in Canada's Montreal Acute Hepatitis C Cohort Study (HEPCO). Total naive CD8 T cells, sorted as viable CD3+ CD8+ CD45RO-, came from two donors at all three reinfection time points as controls. Before sorting, cryopreserved peripheral blood mononuclear cells were thawed, and CD8 T cells were purified from the thawed cells. CD8 T cells were enriched by negative selection with the MACS CD8+ T cell Isolation Kit. Cells were sorted on a BD FACSAria II sorter running FACSDiva software, and FlowJo was used to analyze the data.

The V gene is TRBV6-6 and the J gene is TRBJ1-2; no D segment can be confidently identified. This TCR was recovered from a man aged 50-60 years with hepatitis C virus infection. The source material was naive CD8+ T cells sorted from blood. This sample's cell subset or site label indicates: total naive CD8+CD45RO- T cells. The CDR3 sequence is CASGGGYGYTF. The nucleotide sequence reads TGTGCCAGCGGAGGAGGGTATGGCTACACCTTC.